The sequence of this T cell receptor (beta chain) was determined in a study of T-cell reconstitution after alpha-beta-depleted transplantation in children. Study-wide points: T-cell numbers and diversity, one year after transplant, stemmed largely from T cells that were newly produced. Surviving recipient T cells and intrathymic progenitors accounted for some patients' high TCRbeta diversity at day 60. Expanded clones from the graft, numbering several hundred, reportedly supplied alpha-beta T cells about two months after transplant.

This clonotype showed up just a few times. The antigen is not known. Germline CDR1 and CDR2: SGHRS and YFSETQ. V lost 0 bases and J 2 bases, leaving 11 bases between the germline ends. CDR3 length: 15 amino acids. Researchers prepared the TCRbeta library using unique molecular identifiers, the study reports. TCRdb reprocessed the PCR reads via MiXCR and lists one record per CDR3 protein. This sample carries roughly 74,000 distinct CDR3 sequences, 15% to 20% of them seen once, and the ten largest clones take about half. The chain carries TRBV5-1 and TRBJ2-5; no definite D call. The receptor comes from a male patient aged 2-15 years who had a stem cell transplant for acute lymphoblastic leukemia, so the T cells may come from the graft donor. This sample comprised PBMCs, mostly from graft donor cells, obtained 360 days after TCRalphabeta/CD19-depleted stem cell transplant. This CDR3 is CASSLGVRSQETQYF. The CDR3 nucleotides are TGCGCCAGCAGCTTGGGAGTACGGTCACAAGAGACCCAGTACTTC.